The entry that follows covers one TCR beta chain sequence. This specimen belongs to a study of blood T cell repertoires in COVID-19. Study in general: The samples span acute and convalescent COVID-19 from the United States, Italy and Spain. T cells, B-cell-depleted T cells, or PBMCs supplied cDNA or gDNA.

Under the authors' procedure: Reference gene primer amplification gave nucleated cell count estimates. The table came from immunoSEQ multiplex PCR; TCRdb's copy has only in-frame clones and leaves some out. V, J and clone size are those of that table, while D and trimming were read from the DNA. The repertoire has tens of thousands of clones, approximately 87% of them found once; the top ten carry around a sixth. The germline gives CDR1 SGHDT, CDR2 YYEEEE. The V gene end was trimmed by 3 bases and the J gene end by 1 base; junction bases not matched to a gene: 0. The CDR3 covers 15 residues. This chain connects TRBV5-6 to TRBJ2-2; 10 bases are a match to TRBD1. The source of this sequence is an elderly woman with acute or convalescent COVID-19. The sequencing input was peripheral blood. The CDR3, as DNA: TGTGCCAGCAGCTGGGACAGGGGGAACACCGGGGAGCTGTTTTTT. Amino acids: CASSWDRGNTGELFF. Filled out from reference TRBV5-6 and TRBJ2-2, the complete variable domain reads DAGVTQSPTHLIKTRGQQVTLRCSPKSGHDTVSWYQQALGQGPQFIFQYYEEEERQRGNFPDRFSGHQFPNYSSELNVNALLLGDSALYLCASSWDRGNTGELFFGEGSRLTVL.